This T cell receptor beta chain was recovered during a study of cytomegalovirus exposure and HLA in healthy donors. This clone was recorded a few times. As yet, its antigen is unknown. Whole-study results and caveats: Later on, analysis showed that most CMV-associated TCR beta chains appeared to be HLA-restricted. Many donors shared some public TCRs, even though most TCR sequences were rare. Later analysis identified a missense DCLRE1C variant that was linked to TCR beta V- and J-gene trimming.

PCR used 60 Vbeta primers and 13 Jbeta primers. TCRdb's copy holds only in-frame clones and misses some; the assay was immunoSEQ multiplex PCR. The sample consists of around 100,000 clones, around 8% of them appearing once. Per the germline V gene, CDR1 is SQVTM and CDR2 is ANQGSEA. The length of the CDR3 is 12 residues. Sequencing was done on a sample of PBMCs. The sequence was collected from a man aged 50-60 years in good health and CMV-seronegative. V usage is TRBV29-1 and J usage is TRBJ1-4, with 8 bases lining up with TRBD1. CDR3 in DNA: TGCGCCGGACAGGGAGGAGGAGAAAAACTGTTTTTT. This codes for CAGQGGGEKLFF.